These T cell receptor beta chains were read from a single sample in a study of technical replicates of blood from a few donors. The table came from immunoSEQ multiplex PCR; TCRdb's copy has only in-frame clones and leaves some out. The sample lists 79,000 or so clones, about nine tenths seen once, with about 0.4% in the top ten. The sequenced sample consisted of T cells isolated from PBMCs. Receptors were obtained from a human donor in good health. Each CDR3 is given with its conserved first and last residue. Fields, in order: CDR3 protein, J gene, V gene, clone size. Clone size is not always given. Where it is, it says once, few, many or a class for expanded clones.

cdr3_aa: CASSSRGKQFF; j_call: TRBJ2-1; v_call: TRBV6-6; clone_size: NA
cdr3_aa: CASGPRAGVEQYF; j_call: TRBJ2-7; v_call: TRBV4-1; clone_size: NA
cdr3_aa: CASSLAGTDTQYF; j_call: TRBJ2-3; v_call: TRBV5-4; clone_size: once
cdr3_aa: CAISDRGSSYGYTF; j_call: TRBJ1-2; v_call: TRBV10-3; clone_size: NA
cdr3_aa: CASSLDGNGYGYTF; j_call: TRBJ1-2; v_call: TRBV7-6; clone_size: few
cdr3_aa: CASSQELAGYHIQYF; j_call: TRBJ2-4; v_call: TRBV6-5; clone_size: NA
cdr3_aa: CASSERVGRNTEAFF; j_call: TRBJ1-1; v_call: TRBV2; clone_size: NA
cdr3_aa: CASSLDHGDIYNEQFF; j_call: TRBJ2-1; v_call: TRBV11-3; clone_size: NA
cdr3_aa: CASSSGDRYNQPQHF; j_call: TRBJ1-5; v_call: TRBV7-9; clone_size: NA
cdr3_aa: CASSPDFSYNEQFF; j_call: TRBJ2-1; v_call: TRBV7-2; clone_size: once
cdr3_aa: CASFKGQENTEAFF; j_call: TRBJ1-1; v_call: TRBV7-9; clone_size: NA
cdr3_aa: CASSFSGNSYEQYF; j_call: TRBJ2-7; v_call: TRBV5-6; clone_size: NA
cdr3_aa: CASSSPVGAGGNGELFF; j_call: TRBJ2-2; v_call: TRBV7-3; clone_size: NA
cdr3_aa: CASLNSYNEQFF; j_call: TRBJ2-1; v_call: TRBV2; clone_size: NA
cdr3_aa: CASSLYNEQYF; j_call: TRBJ2-7; v_call: TRBV27; clone_size: NA
cdr3_aa: CASSYITSGRYEQYF; j_call: TRBJ2-7; v_call: TRBV6-5; clone_size: NA
cdr3_aa: CASSISRGLYEQYF; j_call: TRBJ2-7; v_call: TRBV19; clone_size: NA
cdr3_aa: CASSSGTSGYEQYF; j_call: TRBJ2-7; v_call: TRBV7-9; clone_size: once
cdr3_aa: CASSLVGQGDQETQYF; j_call: TRBJ2-5; v_call: TRBV13; clone_size: NA
cdr3_aa: CASSPLSGRGETQYF; j_call: TRBJ2-5; v_call: TRBV28; clone_size: NA
cdr3_aa: CSVEGGQHMNTEAFF; j_call: TRBJ1-1; v_call: TRBV29-1; clone_size: NA
cdr3_aa: CASRGTGDYEQYF; j_call: TRBJ2-7; v_call: TRBV28; clone_size: NA
cdr3_aa: CASSSFASLAGDYNEQFF; j_call: TRBJ2-1; v_call: TRBV7-3; clone_size: NA
cdr3_aa: CASIVLNTGELFF; j_call: TRBJ2-2; v_call: TRBV7-9; clone_size: NA
cdr3_aa: CASSLISGEQFF; j_call: TRBJ2-1; v_call: TRBV11-3; clone_size: NA
cdr3_aa: CAWSVSSPGTSGKSFF; j_call: TRBJ2-1; v_call: TRBV30; clone_size: NA
cdr3_aa: CASSGDGLAGVTYEQYF; j_call: TRBJ2-7; v_call: TRBV5-6; clone_size: NA
cdr3_aa: CASSLGGLGTEAFF; j_call: TRBJ1-1; v_call: TRBV11-3; clone_size: NA
cdr3_aa: CASSVQGTGELFF; j_call: TRBJ2-2; v_call: TRBV2; clone_size: NA
cdr3_aa: CASSARRGTSYEQYF; j_call: TRBJ2-7; v_call: TRBV27; clone_size: NA
cdr3_aa: CASSQETGAGEDNEQFF; j_call: TRBJ2-1; v_call: TRBV4-3; clone_size: NA
cdr3_aa: CASSQVALAGVEYEQYF; j_call: TRBJ2-7; v_call: TRBV4-2; clone_size: NA
cdr3_aa: CASSQDNSYNEQFF; j_call: TRBJ2-1; v_call: TRBV4-3; clone_size: NA
cdr3_aa: CASSLGSGRAQTRDTDTQYF; j_call: TRBJ2-3; v_call: TRBV27; clone_size: NA
cdr3_aa: CASTTDREIAGELFF; j_call: TRBJ2-2; v_call: TRBV6-5; clone_size: NA
cdr3_aa: CASSLGAGGSYEQYF; j_call: TRBJ2-7; v_call: TRBV11-2; clone_size: NA
cdr3_aa: CAWGGITGELFF; j_call: TRBJ2-2; v_call: TRBV30; clone_size: NA
cdr3_aa: CASSLKGLNQPQHF; j_call: TRBJ1-5; v_call: TRBV7-2; clone_size: NA
cdr3_aa: CASSDRGPLSSYNEQFF; j_call: TRBJ2-1; v_call: TRBV9; clone_size: NA
cdr3_aa: CASSPLWTRTGSSYNEQFF; j_call: TRBJ2-1; v_call: TRBV27; clone_size: NA
cdr3_aa: CASRARGRTEAFF; j_call: TRBJ1-1; v_call: TRBV27; clone_size: NA
cdr3_aa: CASSDLAGEETQYF; j_call: TRBJ2-5; v_call: TRBV6-5; clone_size: NA
cdr3_aa: CALIPGQGFNYGYTF; j_call: TRBJ1-2; v_call: TRBV30; clone_size: NA
cdr3_aa: CASSYSAYGFNQPQHF; j_call: TRBJ1-5; v_call: TRBV6-5; clone_size: NA